This TCR beta chain came from a study of cytomegalovirus exposure and HLA in healthy donors. V shed 3 bases and J shed 3 bases, with 11 bases lying between them. Germline CDR1 is KGHSH and CDR2 is LQKENI. CDR3 length: 14 residues. Study results and limitations: A classifier reportedly called cytomegalovirus status with high sensitivity and specificity. Analyses of presence/absence relied on an assumption of roughly uniform sequencing depth across donors. In vitro confirmation showed a few CMV-associated chains to be CMV antigen specific. A later analysis found TCR association rates differed by HLA locus, highest for DRB1 and lowest for HLA-C.

Remarks on this clone: Its antigen is unidentified.

Primers included in the PCR were 60 Vbeta and 13 Jbeta primers. TCRdb's copy holds only in-frame clones and misses some; the assay was immunoSEQ multiplex PCR. The repertoire holds fewer than 200,000 clones, with approximately 84% as singletons. This chain links TRBV18 with TRBJ1-2; D unclear. The sample was PBMCs. The sequence came from a man under 40 in good health and CMV-seropositive. The CDR3 coding sequence is TGTGCCAGCTCACCTCGGCAGGTATACTATGGCTACACCTTC. Translated: CASSPRQVYYGYTF.